One sample yielded the 27 T cell receptor beta chains listed below, sequenced in a study of T-cell memory formation after mild COVID-19. Each CDR3 protein is one row after TCRdb ran MiXCR on the 5' RACE reads. The profile covers approximately 340,000 distinct CDR3 sequences, with 15% to 20% appearing a single time and approximately 20% taken by the ten largest. Sequencing used PBMCs or a T cell subset sorted from them (not recorded which). The receptor set was obtained from a man aged 18 to 29 who had mild COVID-19 (a few samples of this study predate the infection). Cell type and time point are not known.

The V call is TRBV29-1, the J call TRBJ2-1, with TRBD2 as a possible D gene (5 bases). The CDR3 sequence is 13 residues long. Trimming pared 7 bases from V and 2 bases from J, leaving 12 bases between. Germline CDR1 reads SQVTM; CDR2 reads ANQGSEA. The CDR3 bases are TGCAGCGGTGCGGAGGTTACCTACAATGAGCAGTTCTTC. Its translation is CSGAEVTYNEQFF.

This clonotype occurred a few times. V usage is TRBV7-9 and J usage is TRBJ1-2; D remains unclear. This CDR3 has 12 amino acids. V gave up 5 bases and J gave up 7 bases, with 11 bases separating them. CDR1 and CDR2 from the germline V gene are SEHNR and FQNEAQ (reference sequence). The CDR3, as DNA: TGTGCCAGCAGCCTACGTGGGTCTGGCTACACCTTC. Translated, it gives CASSLRGSGYTF.

In this sample, this clonotype turned up a few times. This chain connects TRBV12-3 or TRBV12-4 to TRBJ2-1; 12 bases fit TRBD2. The trim removed 7 bases at V and 5 bases at J, leaving 3 bases unmatched. This CDR3 spans 14 amino acids. Here the CDR3 DNA reads TGTGCCAGCACCCGACTAGCGGGGGACAATGAGCAGTTCTTC. This translates into CASTRLAGDNEQFF.

This clonotype was counted between two and nine times. This chain joins TRBV7-2 and TRBJ2-5; D might be TRBD1 (5 bases). Trimming left V 7 bases short and J 5 bases short, with 11 bases between. The CDR3 extends over 12 amino acids. The germline gives CDR1 SGHTA, CDR2 FQGNSA. CDR3: CASTKPGETQYF. The CDR3 coding sequence is TGTGCCAGCACAAAACCAGGGGAGACCCAGTACTTC.

The V gene is TRBV18, the J gene TRBJ2-1, with 10 bases aligning to TRBD1. Germline V gene lookup returns CDR1 KGHSH and CDR2 LQKENI. V was clipped by 2 bases and J by 9 bases; unmatched bases: 7. This CDR3 has 15 residues. In nucleotides, the CDR3 is TGTGCCAGCTCACCAGCGACAGGGGGCTCGGGTGAGCAGTTCTTC. Translation: CASSPATGGSGEQFF.

This clonotype came up many times. The rearrangement uses TRBV4-1 and TRBJ2-5; TRBD1 matches 8 bases. The germline gives CDR1 MGHRA, CDR2 YSYEKL. The length of the CDR3 is 15 residues. With 2 bases clipped from V and 5 bases from J, the junction kept 7 bases outside the gene matches. DNA for the CDR3: TGCGCCAGCAGCCAACGATTTACAGGGGGGGAGACCCAGTACTTC. The encoded protein is CASSQRFTGGETQYF.

This clonotype was seen a few times. The J gene is TRBJ2-3, the V gene TRBV6-4, with D possibly being TRBD1 or TRBD2 (5 bases each). In germline, CDR1 is MRHNA, CDR2 SNTAGT. V shed 5 bases and J shed 3 bases, with 15 bases lying between them. This CDR3 region has 15 residues. The CDR3 bases are TGTGCCAGCAGTTTCGAGGGGCGACCAACAGATACGCAGTATTTT. This codes for CASSFEGRPTDTQYF.

This clonotype was seen at least ten times. The V gene is TRBV4-3, the J gene TRBJ2-3, with a tentative D call TRBD2 (7 bases). Per the germline V gene, CDR1 is LGHNA and CDR2 is YSLEER. Trimming shortened V by 8 bases and J by 5 bases, and 11 bases separated the two germline ends. There are 12 residues in the CDR3. CDR3 bases: TGCGCCAGCGGGGGGGCAGGAGATACGCAGTATTTT. Amino acid sequence: CASGGAGDTQYF.

In this sample, this clonotype turned up a few times. One junction end disagrees with the germline gene, perhaps due to a read error. The rearrangement uses TRBV6-5 and TRBJ1-2; 11 bases align to TRBD1. This CDR3 is built from 12 residues. Germline CDR1 reads MNHEY; CDR2 reads SVGAGI. Written as DNA, the CDR3 is TGTGCCAGCAGTTGGGGACAGGGGGAGCCCTCCTTC. Encoded protein: CASSWGQGEPSF.

This sequence joins TRBV7-2 and TRBJ2-4; tentative D call: TRBD2 (5 bases). Per germline, CDR1 SGHTA and CDR2 FQGNSA. The CDR3 is made up of 15 amino acids. Trimming pared 0 bases from V and 9 bases from J, leaving 15 bases between. The CDR3 protein is CASSLARLANPIQYF. For the CDR3, the DNA is TGTGCCAGCAGCTTAGCGCGCCTAGCTAATCCCATTCAGTACTTC.

The CDR3 DNA sequence: TGTGCCAGCAGCGCCAACCCGGGACAGGGGGCAGATGGCTACACCTTC. It encodes CASSANPGQGADGYTF. This sequence joins TRBV9 and TRBJ1-2, with 12 bases lining up with TRBD1. V lost 3 bases, J lost 6 bases, and 9 bases stayed unmatched. Germline V CDR1 and CDR2: SGDLS, YYNGEE. CDR3 length: 16 amino acids. The full variable domain, completed using reference TRBV9 and TRBJ1-2, is DSGVTQTPKHLITATGQRVTLRCSPRSGDLSVYWYQQSLDQGLQFLIQYYNGEERAKGNILERFSAQQFPDLHSELNLSSLELGDSALYFCASSANPGQGADGYTFGSGTRLTVV.

The rearrangement links TRBV4-3 to TRBJ1-2; D call uncertain. V lost 1 base to trimming and J lost 0 bases, with 9 bases between them. Germline V CDR1 and CDR2: LGHNA, YSLEER. The CDR3 sequence is 15 residues long. The CDR3, as DNA: TGCGCCAGCAGCCAAGGACACAACGCTAACTATGGCTACACCTTC. It codes for CASSQGHNANYGYTF.

The gene calls are TRBV27 and TRBJ2-2; D is uncertain. Trimming removed 0 bases from V and 6 bases from J, with 14 bases in between. Germline V lookup: CDR1 MNHEY, CDR2 SMNVEV (reference sequence). This CDR3 region has 16 residues. CDR3 loop: CASSLSSHVVPGELFF. CDR3 nucleotide sequence: TGTGCCAGCAGTTTATCAAGCCACGTTGTCCCCGGGGAGCTGTTTTTT.

This clonotype was observed a few times. The J gene is TRBJ2-2, the V gene TRBV12-3 or TRBV12-4; TRBD2 matches at 11 bases. V was clipped by 3 bases and J by 5 bases; unmatched bases: 11. This CDR3 is built from 18 residues. CDR3 DNA: TGTGCCAGCAGTTTGCTAGCGGGGGGCCCCATAGGGACCGGGGAGCTGTTTTTT. Translating gives CASSLLAGGPIGTGELFF.

The chain links TRBV18 to TRBJ2-7; D is perhaps TRBD1 (6 bases). CDR1 and CDR2 from the germline V gene are KGHSH and LQKENI. This CDR3 has 14 amino acids. Deletions cut 0 bases from V and 6 bases from J, with 12 bases between. The CDR3 bases are TGTGCCAGCTCACCACCGGACAGCCGGGGCGAGCAGTACGTC. Translation gives CASSPPDSRGEQYV.

This chain uses TRBV27 with TRBJ1-5; D is uncertain. This CDR3 comprises 13 residues. V gave up 6 bases and J gave up 7 bases, with 13 bases separating them. Germline loops: CDR1 MNHEY, CDR2 SMNVEV (reference sequence). CDR3 in amino acids: CASSLGIRQPQHF. Here the CDR3 DNA reads TGTGCCAGCAGCCTAGGGATCCGGCAGCCCCAGCATTTT.

This clonotype was counted many times. The rearrangement links TRBV7-9 to TRBJ2-7, with D uncertain. This CDR3 is built from 14 residues. V lost 5 bases, J lost 2 bases, and 13 bases lay in between. In germline, CDR1 is SEHNR, CDR2 FQNEAQ (reference sequence). This chain's CDR3 is CASSPPLQTYEQYF. In DNA, the CDR3 is TGTGCCAGCAGCCCCCCGCTACAGACCTACGAGCAGTACTTC.

This clonotype was picked up a small number of times. The chain is built from TRBV4-1 and TRBJ1-1; D gene ambiguous. Between the trimmed V and J ends, which lost 1 base and 5 bases, there was a span of 14 bases. Germline-derived CDR1 and CDR2 are MGHRA and YSYEKL. The CDR3 is 15 amino acids. This chain's CDR3 is CASSQARLEQTEAFF. DNA of the CDR3: TGCGCCAGCAGCCAAGCACGATTGGAGCAGACTGAAGCTTTCTTT.

This clonotype has just a few counts. The chain couples TRBV11-2 to TRBJ2-6; D is unresolved. The CDR3 contains 15 residues. Trimming pared 4 bases from V and 4 bases from J, leaving 11 bases between. Germline assignment: CDR1 SGHAT and CDR2 FQNNGV. CDR3 nucleotides: TGTGCCAGCAGCTCCGAGCTGCAGGGGGCCAACGTCCTGACTTTC. Amino acids: CASSSELQGANVLTF.

The genes are TRBV7-2 and TRBJ2-3; D gene unclear. V was shortened by 0 bases and J by 1 base, with 11 bases between the two germline ends. This CDR3 has 16 residues. CDR1 is SGHTA and CDR2 is FQGNSA in the germline V gene. The chain's CDR3 is CASSLAPVTGTDTQYF. The CDR3 DNA reads TGTGCCAGCAGCTTAGCCCCCGTCACAGGCACAGATACGCAGTATTTT.

CDR3 in DNA: TGCGCCAGCAGCACGGGACTAAGTTGGTATGGCTACACCTTC. Protein: CASSTGLSWYGYTF. The genes are TRBV5-1 and TRBJ1-2; D possibly corresponds to TRBD1 (5 bases). The CDR3 extends over 14 amino acids. Germline loops: CDR1 SGHRS, CDR2 YFSETQ. V shed 4 bases and J shed 5 bases, with 15 bases lying between them.

A few counts support this clonotype. The rearrangement uses TRBV5-1 and TRBJ2-2, with 11 bases matching TRBD1. This CDR3 contains 15 residues. V gave up 9 bases and J gave up 4 bases; unmatched junction bases: 8. Germline CDR1 SGHRS, CDR2 YFSETQ. CDR3 nucleotides: TGCGCCACCTCGGACAGGGGGCTTTCCACCGGGGAGCTGTTTTTT. It is translated as CATSDRGLSTGELFF.

In this sample, this clonotype turned up many times. This chain links TRBV7-6 with TRBJ1-5; D gene unclear. This CDR3 has 13 amino acids. With 5 bases removed from V and 7 bases from J, the gap between germline ends came to 12 bases. Germline values: CDR1 SGHVS, CDR2 FNYEAQ. The CDR3 is CASSPQVGQPQHF. Written as DNA, the CDR3 is TGTGCCAGCAGCCCCCAGGTGGGACAGCCCCAGCATTTT.

This chain joins TRBV6-1 and TRBJ1-2; D is ambiguous. The ends were cut back, 7 bases at V and 0 bases at J, with 12 bases in the middle. The CDR3 runs 14 residues. Germline CDR1 is MNHNS and CDR2 is SASEGT. For the CDR3, the DNA is TGTGCCAGCACGGCGGACGGTTCTAACTATGGCTACACCTTC. Protein sequence: CASTADGSNYGYTF.

V and J are TRBV2 and TRBJ2-2, with no clear D. Between the trimmed V and J ends, which lost 2 bases and 7 bases, there was a span of 5 bases. Germline V lookup: CDR1 SNHLY, CDR2 FYNNEI. The CDR3 is 12 residues long. CDR3 protein: CASSESGGELFF. In DNA, the CDR3 is TGTGCCAGCAGTGAATCGGGCGGGGAGCTGTTTTTT.

The V and J genes are TRBV4-3 and TRBJ2-1, with 8 bases lining up with TRBD2. V shed 2 bases, J shed 2 bases, and the junction held 2 bases outside the gene matches. The CDR3 contains 15 residues. Per the germline V gene, CDR1 is LGHNA and CDR2 is YSLEER. CDR3 region: CASSQTGGAYNEQFF. The CDR3 bases are TGCGCCAGCAGCCAAACCGGGGGGGCCTACAATGAGCAGTTCTTC.

This clonotype was observed a handful of times. V usage is TRBV20-1 and J usage is TRBJ2-3; D is perhaps TRBD2 (7 bases). Germline loops: CDR1 DFQATT, CDR2 SNEGSKA (reference sequence). The CDR3 extends over 15 amino acids. The V end was cut by 7 bases, the J end by 1 base, with 18 bases between. The CDR3 protein is CSVRRGRDGTDTQYF. The CDR3, as DNA: TGCAGTGTTAGGCGGGGGCGGGACGGCACAGATACGCAGTATTTT.